Below are 26 T cell receptor beta chains sequenced from a single sample in a study of CD8 T cells in Susac syndrome. The RNA, 0.5 to 1 ug, was put through reverse transcription using random hexamers. From the immunoSEQ multiplex PCR reads, TCRdb called clonotypes with MiXCR, one entry per CDR3 protein. Here the sample spans fewer than 150,000 distinct CDR3 sequences, over 85% being singletons. Sequences were obtained from CD8+ T cells from PBMCs. The receptors were gathered from a human donor in good health.

The gene calls are TRBV27 and TRBJ2-1, with TRBD2 matching 8 bases. The CDR3 contains 13 residues. J was trimmed by 6 bases and V by 8 bases; bases with no gene match: 6. Germline V lookup: CDR1 MNHEY, CDR2 SMNVEV (reference sequence). The CDR3 DNA is TGTGCCAGCGGGAGCGGGAGTGGCAATGAGCAGTTCTTC. It encodes CASGSGSGNEQFF.

This clonotype was observed once. The chain has TRBV4-3 and TRBJ2-1, with D perhaps given as TRBD1 or TRBD2 (5 bases each). Germline CDR1 LGHNA, CDR2 YSLEER. The CDR3 loop spans 16 amino acids. V was cut by 3 bases and J by 4 bases, with 16 bases left in between. CDR3 sequence: CASSHGTASTYNEQFF. Here the CDR3 DNA reads TGCGCCAGCAGCCACGGGACCGCAAGTACTTACAATGAGCAGTTCTTC.

This chain joins TRBV19 and TRBJ2-1, with a possible D match to TRBD2 (6 bases). V dropped 4 bases and J dropped 7 bases, with 11 bases sitting between them. Germline V gene sequence: CDR1 LNHDA, CDR2 SQIVND (reference sequence). The CDR3 runs 13 residues. This chain's CDR3 is CASSTGGPNEQFF. DNA for the CDR3: TGTGCCAGTAGTACCGGAGGGCCGAATGAGCAGTTCTTC.

This rearrangement joins TRBV4-2 to TRBJ2-5; 13 bases align to TRBD2. The V and J ends lost 3 bases and 5 bases, in that order; junction bases with no gene match: 6. Germline CDR1 and CDR2: LGHNA and YNFKEQ. The CDR3 spans 16 residues. Here the CDR3 DNA reads TGTGCCAGCAGCCAGGGGACTAGCGGGATTTGGGAGACCCAGTACTTC. Translation gives CASSQGTSGIWETQYF.

This clonotype has a single count. The chain couples TRBV23-1 to TRBJ1-1; D not resolved. TRBV23-1 is marked as an open reading frame, function uncertain. The CDR3 spans 13 residues. V lost 4 bases to trimming and J lost 1 base, with 7 bases between them. The CDR3, as DNA: TGCGCCAGCAGTCGAAGGGCGAACACTGAAGCTTTCTTT. Translating it yields CASSRRANTEAFF.

This chain links TRBV4-3 with TRBJ2-7; 7 bases match TRBD2. Per the germline V gene, CDR1 is LGHNA and CDR2 is YSLEER. The CDR3 has 16 amino acids. V lost 0 bases, J lost 2 bases, and 7 bases stayed unmatched. The CDR3 DNA reads TGCGCCAGCAGCCAAGATCCCGGGGAGGGAGCCTACGAGCAGTACTTC. Its translation: CASSQDPGEGAYEQYF.

The rearrangement joins TRBV24-1 to TRBJ2-5, with D perhaps TRBD1 or TRBD2 (6 bases each). This CDR3 region has 17 residues. V lost 2 bases and J lost 3, with 18 bases in between. Germline assignment: CDR1 KGHDR and CDR2 SFDVKD. CDR3 nucleotide sequence: TGTGCCACCAGTGATTCTGAAAGGGGGGTCAGGGAAGAGACCCAGTACTTC. It encodes CATSDSERGVREETQYF.

This chain uses TRBV20-1 with TRBJ2-7; 10 positions match TRBD2. V shed 8 bases and J 2 bases; nucleotides not matched to a gene: 15. The CDR3 is 16 residues long. Germline CDR1 DFQATT, CDR2 SNEGSKA (reference sequence). The DNA of the CDR3 is TGCAGTTCCACGGGTCTAGCGGGAGCTGGCGCCTACGAGCAGTACTTC. Protein product: CSSTGLAGAGAYEQYF.

The chain combines TRBV9 with TRBJ2-6; D gene ambiguous. The CDR3 runs 15 residues. V lost 2 bases, J lost 0 bases, and 6 bases lay in between. The V gene's germline CDR1 is SGDLS and CDR2 YYNGEE. CDR3 in DNA: TGTGCCAGCAGCGTCCCTACCTCTGGGGCCAACGTCCTGACTTTC. Protein product: CASSVPTSGANVLTF.

The chain joins TRBV5-1 to TRBJ2-1; 11 bases fit TRBD2. Germline CDR1 and CDR2: SGHRS and YFSETQ. The J segment lost 5 bases and the V segment lost 4 bases, leaving 2 bases of the junction unmatched. The length of the CDR3 is 14 residues. The CDR3 sequence: CASSTGLADNEQFF. CDR3 sequence (DNA): TGCGCCAGCAGCACGGGACTAGCGGACAATGAGCAGTTCTTC.

The V gene is TRBV7-6, the J gene TRBJ2-7; D gene unclear. The CDR3 length is 13 residues. Germline CDR1 SGHVS, CDR2 FNYEAQ. Deletions cut 5 bases from V and 3 bases from J, with 11 bases between. The CDR3 sequence: CASSPWSGYEQYF. CDR3 bases: TGTGCCAGCAGCCCCTGGTCGGGCTACGAGCAGTACTTC.

This clonotype is a singleton in its sample. The rearrangement links TRBV30 to TRBJ2-1, with 9 bases identical to TRBD1. CDR1 is GTSNPN, CDR2 SVGIG, per germline (reference sequence). This CDR3 comprises 13 residues. Trimming removed 8 bases from V and 2 bases from J; junction bases left unmatched: 4. DNA of the CDR3: TGTGCCCTCCGACAGGGGGCCTACAATGAGCAGTTCTTC. This encodes CALRQGAYNEQFF.

The chain joins TRBV7-9 to TRBJ2-2, with D unclear. This CDR3 is built from 13 residues. V was pared by 5 bases and J by 6 bases, with 10 bases between. Germline CDR1 and CDR2: SEHNR and FQNEAQ (reference sequence). In DNA form, the CDR3 reads TGTGCCAGCAGCCGAGACAATTCCGGGGAGCTGTTTTTT. Translation gives CASSRDNSGELFF. Drawing the rest from reference TRBV7-9 and TRBJ2-2, the complete variable domain is DTGVSQNPRHKITKRGQNVTFRCDPISEHNRLYWYRQTLGQGPEFLTYFQNEAQLEKSRLLSDRFSAERPKGSFSTLEIQRTEQGDSAMYLCASSRDNSGELFFGEGSRLTVL.

The chain has TRBV4-2 and TRBJ2-2; 9 bases align to TRBD2. Germline V gives CDR1 LGHNA, CDR2 YNFKEQ. The CDR3 length is 16 residues. V lost 2 bases to trimming and J lost 4 bases; unmatched junction nucleotides: 5. The CDR3 reads CASSQFSGRVTGELFF. In nucleotides, the CDR3 is TGTGCCAGCAGCCAATTTAGCGGGAGAGTCACCGGGGAGCTGTTTTTT.

J is TRBJ1-2 and V is TRBV25-1; 7 bases line up with TRBD1. Trimming took 1 base from V and 6 from J; bases not matched to a gene: 8. The CDR3 runs 15 residues. The germline CDR1 and CDR2 sequences are MGHDK and SYGVNS. CDR3 loop: CASSESGRGANGYTF. In nucleotides, the CDR3 is TGTGCCAGCAGTGAATCAGGCAGGGGGGCTAATGGCTACACCTTC.

The chain is built from TRBV6-5 and TRBJ1-2; 9 bases line up with TRBD1. The germline V gene has CDR1 MNHEY and CDR2 SVGAGI. CDR3 length: 13 amino acids. V lost 6 bases, J lost 6 bases, and 5 bases stayed unmatched. CDR3 in DNA: TGTGCCAGCAGGGGGACAGGGCCCCATGGCTACACCTTC. Its protein product is CASRGTGPHGYTF.

The genes are TRBV4-2 and TRBJ2-3, with D perhaps matching TRBD1 or TRBD2 (5 bases each). Germline V gene sequence: CDR1 LGHNA, CDR2 YNFKEQ. CDR3 length: 17 residues. Trimming took off 1 base at V and 0 bases at J, with 14 bases between the two ends. Here the CDR3 DNA reads TGTGCCAGCAGCCAAGGAGGGGAGAGGTTTAGCACAGATACGCAGTATTTT. Translating gives CASSQGGERFSTDTQYF.

The V and J genes are TRBV15 and TRBJ2-1, with D uncertain. There are 13 residues in the CDR3. V lost 5 bases to trimming and J lost 4 bases, with 9 bases between them. CDR1 and CDR2 (germline): LNHNV, YYDKDF (reference sequence). The CDR3 protein is CATSRRQYNEQFF. The CDR3 DNA is TGTGCCACCAGCCGACGGCAATACAATGAGCAGTTCTTC.

The chain is built from TRBV9 and TRBJ1-2; tentative D call: TRBD1 (5 bases). CDR1 is SGDLS, CDR2 YYNGEE, per germline. The CDR3 is 14 residues long. The ends were cut back, 3 bases at V and 4 bases at J, with 13 bases in the middle. CDR3 region: CASSDSTATYGYTF. CDR3 nucleotides: TGTGCCAGCAGCGATTCGACAGCAACCTATGGCTACACCTTC.

J is TRBJ2-7 and V is TRBV28; 9 bases fit TRBD1. Per germline, CDR1 MDHEN and CDR2 SYDVKM. This CDR3 region has 14 residues. Trimming at V came to 1 base and at J to 3 bases, leaving 1 base not matched to a gene. The CDR3, as DNA: TGTGCCAGCAGTTTATCGGACAGGGGCTACGAGCAGTACTTC. Residues: CASSLSDRGYEQYF.

The V gene is TRBV6-2 or TRBV6-3, the J gene TRBJ2-7, with D possibly being TRBD1 (6 bases). CDR3 length: 13 amino acids. With 8 bases removed from V and 0 bases from J, the gap between germline ends came to 11 bases. CDR1 MNHEY and CDR2 SVGEGT come from the germline V gene. CDR3 nucleotides: TGTGCCAGCGCTGGACAGTACTCCTACGAGCAGTACTTC. Its translation is CASAGQYSYEQYF.

This clonotype was observed once. J is TRBJ2-7 and V is TRBV20-1, with a tentative D call TRBD2 (5 bases). The germline gives CDR1 DFQATT, CDR2 SNEGSKA (reference sequence). The V and J ends lost 3 bases and 7 bases respectively, with 13 bases between them. CDR3 length: 12 amino acids. CDR3 DNA: TGCAGTGCTAGGGATATGGGAGCGGAGCAGTACTTC. Protein sequence: CSARDMGAEQYF.

The gene calls are TRBV28 and TRBJ2-3, with 7 bases aligning to TRBD2. The CDR3 totals 14 residues. V was clipped by 5 bases and J by 5 bases; unmatched bases: 7. The V gene's germline CDR1 is MDHEN and CDR2 SYDVKM. The CDR3 loop is CASSTPWEGDTQYF. DNA of the CDR3: TGTGCCAGCAGTACCCCCTGGGAGGGAGATACGCAGTATTTT.

This chain uses TRBV28 with TRBJ2-1; D not resolved. V was clipped by 6 bases and J by 8 bases, with 14 bases between them. The germline CDR1 and CDR2 sequences are MDHEN and SYDVKM. The CDR3 consists of 13 residues. The CDR3 loop reads CASSLSRFHEQFF. In DNA, the CDR3 is TGTGCCAGCAGCCTATCACGTTTCCATGAGCAGTTCTTC.

This chain uses TRBV30 with TRBJ2-2; D gene ambiguous. The CDR3 extends over 12 amino acids. Germline V lookup: CDR1 GTSNPN, CDR2 SVGIG (reference sequence). Trimming pared 5 bases from V and 0 bases from J, leaving 4 bases between. DNA of the CDR3: TGTGCCTGGGACCCGAACACCGGGGAGCTGTTTTTT. Translated, it gives CAWDPNTGELFF.

The chain recombines TRBV9 with TRBJ2-2; maybe TRBD1 (6 bases). This CDR3 is built from 13 residues. The V gene's germline CDR1 is SGDLS and CDR2 YYNGEE. The CDR3 here is CASSRGYSGELFF. The CDR3 bases are TGTGCTTCCAGCAGGGGATATAGCGGGGAGCTGTTTTTT.